Described below is a single T cell receptor beta chain sequence and its context. This CDR3 is 16 amino acids long. CDR1 SGHTA and CDR2 FQGNSA come from the germline V gene. The V and J ends lost 3 bases and 3 bases, in that order; junction bases with no gene match: 7. In the original processing: Quantification of nucleated cells was approximated via reference gene primer amplification. Data came from immunoSEQ multiplex PCR; TCRdb stores just in-frame clones and leaves some out. The DNA was the basis for D and trimming; V, J and clone size are from that table. This table has about 170,000 clones, about 90% appearing once. The data were obtained in a study of blood T cell repertoires in COVID-19. In assigning cohorts, the study relied on participant-reported clinical history.

The sequencing input was PBMCs or T cells enriched from blood (not recorded which). This sequence joins TRBV7-2 and TRBJ2-2; 7 bases map to TRBD1. The receptor comes from a woman aged 50 to 60 who had recovered from COVID-19. CDR3 loop: CASSFLTGIDTGELFF. In nucleotides, the CDR3 is TGTGCCAGCAGCTTCTTGACAGGGATTGACACCGGGGAGCTGTTTTTT. Together with reference TRBV7-2 and TRBJ2-2, the CDR3 gives the full variable domain: GAGVSQSPSNKVTEKGKDVELRCDPISGHTALYWYRQSLGQGLEFLIYFQGNSAPDKSGLPSDRFSAERTGGSVSTLTIQRTQQEDSAVYLCASSFLTGIDTGELFFGEGSRLTVL.